These 15 T cell receptor beta chains were sequenced from one sample in a study of blood T cell dynamics during melanoma immunotherapy (dated by TCRdb to 2020 to 2022). The time point label on this specimen signifies: week 3, after first cycle of checkpoint inhibitor. Receptor libraries were prepared by the immunoSEQ multiplex PCR assay. The source is immuneACCESS, and TCRdb retained only in-frame sequences with V and J called. Part of the clones is not carried over; for the studies checked, unresolved V genes explain less than half of this, and the remainder is unexplained. This sample comprises about 14,000 clones, around 86% of them detected only once. 5.3% of the sample is taken by the ten largest. The input for sequencing was blood, taken from a patient treated with checkpoint blockade. The receptors derive from a human donor with melanoma.

J is TRBJ2-1 and V is TRBV7-2, with a possible D match to TRBD2 (5 bases). Looked up from germline, CDR1 is SGHTA and CDR2 is FQGNSA. Trimming pared 0 bases from V and 8 bases from J, leaving 8 bases between. This CDR3 has 13 residues. CDR3 in DNA: TGTGCCAGCAGCTTAGCGCAGGACTATGAGCAGTTCTTC. This translates into CASSLAQDYEQFF.

This clone was detected only once. The V call is TRBV4-3, the J call TRBJ1-5; 10 bases match TRBD1. Germline CDR1 reads LGHNA; CDR2 reads YSLEER. Unmatched junction bases numbered 8, after V lost 0 bases and J lost 6 bases. The CDR3 runs 17 residues. CDR3 DNA: TGCGCCAGCAGCCAAGACTGGAGGACAGGGGGTATTCAGCCCCAGCATTTT. It encodes CASSQDWRTGGIQPQHF.

This clone turned up a few times. The CDR3 DNA sequence: TGCGCCAGCACAACTAGCGGGCGATCCTACGAGCAGTACTTC. This encodes CASTTSGRSYEQYF. The rearrangement uses TRBV10-1 and TRBJ2-7; 9 nucleotides match TRBD2. V shed 7 bases and J 1 base; nucleotides not matched to a gene: 5. The CDR3 runs 14 residues. Germline V gives CDR1 WNHNN, CDR2 SYGVQD (reference sequence).

The chain carries TRBV12-2 and TRBJ1-3. TRBV12-2 is flagged as a pseudogene. The length of the CDR3 is 14 residues. This chain's CDR3 is CASRLVDGGNTIYF. DNA of the CDR3: TGTGCAAGTCGCTTAGTCGACGGCGGAAACACCATATATTTT.

The J gene is TRBJ2-3, the V gene TRBV6-6; tentatively, D is TRBD1 (6 bases). Germline V gene sequence: CDR1 MNHNY, CDR2 SVGAGI (reference sequence). V shed 4 bases and J shed 6 bases, with 14 bases lying between them. The length of the CDR3 is 14 residues. CDR3 amino acids: CASSWTARGDTQYF. The CDR3 DNA follows: TGTGCCAGCAGTTGGACCGCGAGGGGGGATACGCAGTATTTT.

Details on this clone: The identical CDR3 is also encoded by other nucleotide sequences in the sample. This chain connects TRBV11-2 to TRBJ2-7; 8 nucleotides match TRBD1. The CDR3 is 18 amino acids. Germline V gives CDR1 SGHAT, CDR2 FQNNGV. V shed 9 bases, J shed 0 bases, and the junction held 19 bases outside the gene matches. The CDR3 protein is CASSPLSRNRGNSYEQYF. The CDR3 coding sequence is TGTGCCAGTAGCCCACTTAGCCGTAACAGGGGGAACTCCTACGAGCAGTACTTC.

V and J are TRBV5-8 and TRBJ2-3; a possible D gene is TRBD1 (6 bases). The CDR3 is 17 residues long. The V gene's germline CDR1 is SGHTS and CDR2 YDEGEE. Trimming removed 4 bases from V and 4 bases from J, with 22 bases in between. The CDR3 here is CASSRTTPGQRADTQYF. The CDR3, as DNA: TGTGCCAGCAGCAGGACGACCCCGGGACAAAGGGCAGATACGCAGTATTTT.

The chain carries TRBV28 and TRBJ2-3; D uncertain. This CDR3 has 12 amino acids. Germline lookup yields CDR1 MDHEN and CDR2 SYDVKM. V was cut by 5 bases and J by 9 bases, with 12 bases left in between. The CDR3, as DNA: TGTGCCAGCAGTCCGGACGTTGGGACGCAGTATTTT. Translated: CASSPDVGTQYF.

V usage is TRBV28 and J usage is TRBJ2-7; 9 bases fit TRBD2. Germline values: CDR1 MDHEN, CDR2 SYDVKM. This CDR3 region has 15 residues. J was trimmed by 0 bases and V by 4 bases; bases with no gene match: 4. Here the CDR3 DNA reads TGTGCCAGCAGTTCAGCTAGCGGGGACTCCTACGAGCAGTACTTC. Its protein product is CASSSASGDSYEQYF. The entire variable domain, with the rest obtained from reference TRBV28 and TRBJ2-7, is as follows: DVKVTQSSRYLVKRTGEKVFLECVQDMDHENMFWYRQDPGLGLRLIYFSYDVKMKEKGDIPEGYSVSREKKERFSLILESASTNQTSMYLCASSSASGDSYEQYFGPGTRLTVT.

This clone was counted between two and nine times. The chain is built from TRBV2 and TRBJ1-3; 9 bases map to TRBD1. J gave up 1 base and V 5 bases, and 6 bases lay outside the gene matches. The CDR3 loop spans 16 amino acids. Germline V lookup: CDR1 SNHLY, CDR2 FYNNEI. The CDR3 here is CASSNGQGRSGNTIYF. In DNA, the CDR3 is TGTGCCAGCAGTAACGGACAGGGGAGGTCTGGAAACACCATATATTTT.

This clone has only one observation. The chain links TRBV11-2 to TRBJ2-5; 7 nucleotides match TRBD1. CDR3 length: 16 residues. Germline CDR1 reads SGHAT; CDR2 reads FQNNGV. The V gene end was trimmed by 5 bases and the J gene end by 1 base; junction bases not matched to a gene: 10. CDR3 residues: CASSQVGRGSQETQYF. CDR3 sequence (DNA): TGTGCCAGCAGCCAAGTTGGCAGGGGGTCCCAAGAGACCCAGTACTTC.

A word on this clone: Different DNA sequences within this sample yield the same CDR3. The chain couples TRBV28 to TRBJ2-3; D ambiguous. Germline CDR1 is MDHEN and CDR2 is SYDVKM. Trimming removed 4 bases at V and 1 base at J, with 3 bases between. The CDR3 runs 12 residues. CDR3 in amino acids: CASSSGTDTQYF. Written as DNA, the CDR3 is TGTGCCAGCAGTTCTGGCACAGATACGCAGTATTTT.

This sequence joins TRBV2 and TRBJ1-5; D ambiguous. V lost 6 bases, J lost 0 bases, and 15 bases lay in between. CDR1 is SNHLY and CDR2 is FYNNEI in the germline V gene. The CDR3 sequence is 16 residues long. The DNA for the CDR3 is TGTGCCAGCAGGGAACCCTTGCGGGCTAGCAATCAGCCCCAGCATTTT. This sequence encodes CASREPLRASNQPQHF.

This chain joins TRBV5-8 and TRBJ2-5, with 14 bases aligning to TRBD2. The J call is in doubt because the DNA end fits TRBJ2-7 better. CDR1 is SGHTS, CDR2 YDEGEE, per germline. The CDR3 extends over 19 amino acids. CDR3 sequence (DNA): TGTGCCAGCAGCTTGGGCCGACTAGCGGGAGGGCGGGTAATCTACGAGCAGTACTTC. Protein: CASSLGRLAGGRVIYEQYF.

This sequence joins TRBV19 and TRBJ1-2, with 7 positions matching TRBD1. There are 14 residues in the CDR3. CDR1 LNHDA and CDR2 SQIVND come from the germline V gene (reference sequence). Losses at the gene ends were 3 bases for V and 4 bases for J; bases not matched to a gene: 5. CDR3 DNA sequence: TGTGCCAGTAGTATCGGGCAGGGGGGCTATGGCTACACCTTC. It encodes CASSIGQGGYGYTF.